These 26 T cell receptor beta chains were sequenced from one sample in a study of T cells in Graves' hyperthyroidism and ophthalmopathy. There were TCR beta CDR3 regions amplified from RNA transcripts. When the TCR CDR3 underwent first-round RT-PCR, the HTBI primer set was used. In TCRdb, the multiplex PCR reads were re-called with MiXCR into one record per CDR3 protein. Among around 500,000 distinct CDR3 sequences listed, 12% to 15% were seen once. The sequencing input was blood. These receptors were taken from a woman in her forties with Graves' hyperthyroidism.

This sequence joins TRBV19 and TRBJ2-5; D is possibly TRBD1 (6 bases). With 1 base removed from V and 5 bases from J, the gap between germline ends came to 8 bases. The CDR3 extends over 13 amino acids. Germline assignment: CDR1 LNHDA and CDR2 SQIVND (reference sequence). CDR3 protein: CASSIAGGETQYF. CDR3 DNA sequence: TGTGCCAGTAGTATAGCTGGGGGCGAGACCCAGTACTTC.

This clonotype was picked up many times. The V and J genes are TRBV6-1 and TRBJ2-7; 10 bases agree with TRBD1. This CDR3 contains 14 residues. CDR1 MNHNS and CDR2 SASEGT come from the germline V gene. V shed 7 bases, J shed 5 bases, and the junction held 8 bases outside the gene matches. The CDR3: CASTTPGTGDEQYF. CDR3 in DNA: TGTGCCAGCACTACTCCCGGGACAGGGGACGAGCAGTACTTC.

This clonotype appeared a few times. The genes are TRBV9 and TRBJ2-3; no firm D call. The CDR3 has 15 amino acids. The V end was cut by 0 bases, the J end by 2 bases, with 10 bases between. Germline V gene sequence: CDR1 SGDLS, CDR2 YYNGEE. CDR3 coding DNA: TGTGCCAGCAGCGTAGTAGCAGTCTCCACAGATACGCAGTATTTT. Its translation is CASSVVAVSTDTQYF.

At least ten counts were recorded for this clonotype. The chain couples TRBV11-3 to TRBJ2-3; 8 bases match TRBD2. Germline V lookup: CDR1 SGHNT, CDR2 YENEEA. Unmatched junction bases numbered 8, after V lost 1 base and J lost 5 bases. This CDR3 spans 16 amino acids. The CDR3 DNA reads as TGTGCCAGCAGCTTAGGGCAGCGGGAGTTTCTAGATACGCAGTATTTT. Protein sequence: CASSLGQREFLDTQYF.

This clonotype occurred a few times. The chain recombines TRBV20-1 with TRBJ1-1; TRBD1 agrees at 8 bases. This CDR3 has 14 residues. Germline CDR1 DFQATT, CDR2 SNEGSKA (reference sequence). J lost 4 bases, V lost 2 bases, and 6 bases had no gene match. The CDR3 region is CSARKDTGGTEAFF. The CDR3 coding sequence is TGCAGTGCTAGAAAAGACACAGGGGGCACTGAAGCTTTCTTT.

V and J are TRBV6-5 and TRBJ1-1; D is unresolved. The V gene lost 2 bases and the J gene lost 6 bases, with 13 bases spanning the gap. The CDR3 extends over 14 amino acids. Germline assignment: CDR1 MNHEY and CDR2 SVGAGI. CDR3 nucleotides: TGTGCCAGCAGTTACCGGGATATAAACGCTGAAGCTTTCTTT. Residues: CASSYRDINAEAFF.

This chain connects TRBV20-1 to TRBJ2-1, with D possibly being TRBD2 (7 bases). CDR1 is DFQATT and CDR2 is SNEGSKA in the germline V gene (reference sequence). CDR3 length equals 17 residues. V was trimmed by 0 bases and J by 2 bases, leaving 17 bases between them. The CDR3 nucleotides read TGCAGTGCTAGAGATTTGGGAGGGGGGGGCGCCTACAATGAGCAGTTCTTC. Its protein product is CSARDLGGGGAYNEQFF.

This clonotype was seen repeatedly, ten times or more. This chain joins TRBV12-3 or TRBV12-4 and TRBJ2-7, with a weak D call TRBD1 (5 bases). The CDR3 extends over 13 amino acids. V was shortened by 1 base and J by 4 bases, with 8 bases between the two germline ends. The CDR3 region is CASSLEPGYEQYF. CDR3 DNA sequence: TGTGCCAGCAGTTTAGAACCAGGGTACGAGCAGTACTTC.

This clonotype was seen more than once but under ten times. This chain uses TRBV7-9 with TRBJ1-3, with D maybe TRBD1 (5 bases). The CDR3 extends over 15 amino acids. V was clipped by 4 bases and J by 0 bases, with 10 bases between them. CDR1 and CDR2 (germline): SEHNR, FQNEAQ (reference sequence). CDR3 region: CASSSTASSGNTIYF. The CDR3 bases are TGTGCCAGCAGCTCGACAGCCAGCTCTGGAAACACCATATATTTT.

In its sample, this clonotype was seen many times. This chain uses TRBV29-1 with TRBJ2-7; 8 nucleotides agree with TRBD2. The CDR3 runs to 13 residues. Germline loops: CDR1 SQVTM, CDR2 ANQGSEA. V lost 8 bases and J lost 3; bases outside the gene matches: 9. The CDR3 reads CSPGLAGRYEQYF. The CDR3 region has the DNA TGCAGCCCGGGGTTAGCGGGACGCTACGAGCAGTACTTC.

This clonotype has at least ten counts. V usage is TRBV5-1 and J usage is TRBJ2-7; TRBD2 agrees at 10 bases. This CDR3 region has 17 residues. The junction had 9 bases not matched to a gene; V was cut back by 1 base and J by 2 bases. Germline V gives CDR1 SGHRS, CDR2 YFSETQ. This chain's CDR3 is CASSLPNLAGGTYEQYF. The CDR3 DNA reads TGCGCCAGCAGCTTGCCCAACTTAGCGGGAGGAACCTACGAGCAGTACTTC.

This clonotype was seen many times. CDR3 nucleotides: TGTGCCAGCAGCGTAGAAAGCGGCCGTTCCTACAATGAGCAGTTCTTC. Translating it yields CASSVESGRSYNEQFF. V is TRBV9 and J is TRBJ2-1; D may be TRBD2 (5 bases). CDR1 and CDR2 (germline): SGDLS, YYNGEE. This CDR3 has 16 amino acids. V dropped 0 bases and J dropped 1 base, with 11 bases sitting between them.

This clonotype has at least ten counts. The chain is built from TRBV6-1 and TRBJ1-3; 7 nucleotides match TRBD1. CDR1 is MNHNS and CDR2 is SASEGT in the germline V gene. V was pared by 4 bases and J by 4 bases, with 1 base of the junction left unmatched. The length of the CDR3 is 13 residues. The CDR3 reads CASSGQGGNTIYF. CDR3 nucleotides: TGTGCCAGCAGTGGACAGGGAGGAAACACCATATATTTT.

About this clonotype itself: Since a much larger clone is just one base distant, this may be a read error. The CDR3 does not close with the conserved phenylalanine or tryptophan, likely indicating a read error. The gene calls are TRBV2 and TRBJ1-2; D not resolved. The CDR3 contains 13 residues. Germline V CDR1 and CDR2: SNHLY, FYNNEI. Trimming cost V 1 base and J 1 base, with 4 bases left between them. This CDR3 is CASSEGINYGYTL. The CDR3 DNA is TGTGCCAGCAGTGAAGGGATTAACTATGGCTACACCCTC.

The table lists this clonotype with a count of one. The V and J genes are TRBV14 and TRBJ1-3; D remains unclear. The length of the CDR3 is 13 residues. The V end lost 4 bases, the J end lost 4 bases, and 8 bases lay between the germline ends. Germline loops: CDR1 SGHDN, CDR2 FVKESK. The CDR3 sequence: CASSLQTGNTIYF. CDR3 DNA sequence: TGTGCCAGCAGCCTACAGACAGGAAACACCATATATTTT.

About this clonotype: A much larger clone sits a single nucleotide away, making a read error possible. CDR3 residues: CASSTGRSSEKLFF. CDR3 DNA: TGTGCCAGTAGTACCGGACGGTCTAGTGAAAAACTGTTTTTT. The chain links TRBV19 to TRBJ1-4; D not resolved. The germline V gene has CDR1 LNHDA and CDR2 SQIVND (reference sequence). The CDR3 has 14 residues. V dropped 4 bases and J dropped 7 bases, with 13 bases sitting between them. The complete variable domain, with remaining parts taken from reference TRBV19 and TRBJ1-4, reads DGGITQSPKYLFRKEGQNVTLSCEQNLNHDAMYWYRQDPGQGLRLIYYSQIVNDFQKGDIAEGYSVSREKKESFPLTVTSAQKNPTAFYLCASSTGRSSEKLFFGSGTQLSVL.

The rearrangement links TRBV24-1 to TRBJ2-1, with 10 positions matching TRBD1. CDR1 KGHDR and CDR2 SFDVKD come from the germline V gene. V shed 1 base and J 7 bases; nucleotides not matched to a gene: 6. This CDR3 is built from 16 residues. In nucleotides, the CDR3 is TGTGCCACCAGTGATTTCGGGACAGGGGATAGGAATGAGCAGTTCTTC. Translated, it gives CATSDFGTGDRNEQFF.

This clonotype was detected ten times or more. The rearrangement joins TRBV3-1 to TRBJ2-3; unclear D gene. Germline assignment: CDR1 LGHDT and CDR2 YNNKEL (reference sequence). This CDR3 has 15 residues. V was cut by 0 bases and J by 0 bases, with 7 bases left in between. CDR3 in DNA: TGTGCCAGCAGCCAAGACTCTGGCAGCACAGATACGCAGTATTTT. It yields the protein CASSQDSGSTDTQYF.

This clonotype was observed at least ten times. The rearrangement links TRBV9 to TRBJ1-5; TRBD1 matches at 7 bases. CDR1 SGDLS and CDR2 YYNGEE come from the germline V gene. The trim removed 0 bases at V and 4 bases at J, leaving 4 bases unmatched. The CDR3 is made up of 15 amino acids. In DNA, the CDR3 is TGTGCCAGCAGCGTAGGAGGACAGGCTAATCAGCCCCAGCATTTT. Translation: CASSVGGQANQPQHF. Full variable domain (remainder filled in from reference TRBV9 and TRBJ1-5): DSGVTQTPKHLITATGQRVTLRCSPRSGDLSVYWYQQSLDQGLQFLIQYYNGEERAKGNILERFSAQQFPDLHSELNLSSLELGDSALYFCASSVGGQANQPQHFGDGTRLSIL.

This clonotype was seen a few times. The CDR3, as DNA: TGTGCCAGCAGAAAAACAGGGGGCGCGGGGGAGCTGTTTTTT. Translated, it gives CASRKTGGAGELFF. The gene calls are TRBV6-1 and TRBJ2-2, with 9 bases lining up with TRBD1. Germline V gives CDR1 MNHNS, CDR2 SASEGT. V was clipped by 6 bases and J by 8 bases; unmatched bases: 7. The CDR3 consists of 14 residues.

This clonotype has ten or more counts. V is TRBV28 and J is TRBJ1-1; D gene unclear. V was trimmed by 6 bases and J by 1 base, leaving 9 bases between them. This CDR3 comprises 13 residues. Per germline, CDR1 MDHEN and CDR2 SYDVKM. The CDR3 DNA follows: TGTGCCAGCAGCATCTTGGGGAACACTGAAGCTTTCTTT. Translating it yields CASSILGNTEAFF.

This clonotype has a count of ten or more. This chain uses TRBV7-2 with TRBJ2-4, with TRBD1 identical over 12 bases. The CDR3 has 15 residues. CDR1 is SGHTA, CDR2 FQGNSA, per germline. With 7 bases clipped from V and 6 bases from J, the junction kept 7 bases outside the gene matches. CDR3 loop: CASTGTGGAGNIQYF. For the CDR3, the DNA is TGTGCCAGCACCGGGACAGGGGGCGCGGGAAACATTCAGTACTTC.

This clonotype was picked up many times. J is TRBJ2-3 and V is TRBV12-3 or TRBV12-4; the D is unclear. This CDR3 has 16 amino acids. With 1 base removed from V and 0 bases from J, the gap between germline ends came to 11 bases. The CDR3 protein is CASSLDLGSSTDTQYF. The CDR3 DNA sequence: TGTGCCAGCAGTTTAGATCTGGGGTCGAGCACAGATACGCAGTATTTT.

Many counts were recorded for this clonotype. V is TRBV6-1 and J is TRBJ1-1; D is undetermined. Trimming took 6 bases from V and 3 from J, leaving 17 bases between them. Looked up from germline, CDR1 is MNHNS and CDR2 is SASEGT. The CDR3 runs to 15 residues. The DNA for the CDR3 is TGTGCCAGCAGACCCCTCCGGGTCTTAGACACTGAAGCTTTCTTT. Its protein product is CASRPLRVLDTEAFF.

This clonotype was recorded at least ten times. This sequence joins TRBV28 and TRBJ2-7; D not resolved. CDR3 size: 15 residues. V lost 3 bases and J 3 bases, leaving 15 bases between the germline ends. The germline V gene has CDR1 MDHEN and CDR2 SYDVKM. CDR3 protein: CASSFDPTIHYEQYF. DNA for the CDR3: TGTGCCAGCAGTTTCGATCCGACCATACACTACGAGCAGTACTTC.

This clonotype was detected many times. This chain links TRBV28 with TRBJ2-5, with 7 bases aligning to TRBD1. V dropped 2 bases and J dropped 3; count of bases not matched to a gene: 12. CDR1 is MDHEN, CDR2 SYDVKM, per germline. The CDR3 is 17 amino acids. CDR3 nucleotides: TGTGCCAGCAGTTTACAACCCTTGACAGGGAAAAAAGAGACCCAGTACTTC. This codes for CASSLQPLTGKKETQYF.